This T cell receptor beta chain emerged from a study of vaccination and CD4 T cells after COVID-19. Study details: Post-diagnosis, post-COVID samples were collected after a median approximately 110 days, ranging 35 to 161.

Treatment reported: roughly 10-day PBMC culture with coronavirus spike peptide pools or control peptides (ViraFEST assay). The V end lost 6 bases, the J end lost 2 bases, and 18 bases lay between the germline ends. This CDR3 is 15 amino acids long. The V gene's germline CDR1 is DFQATT and CDR2 SNEGSKA (reference sequence). A word on this clonotype: What it binds is unknown.

Sequenced with the Oncomine TCR Beta short-read assay was DNA taken from cultured CD4+ T cells. TCRdb reprocessed the PCR reads via MiXCR and lists one record per CDR3 protein. The sample lists some 12,000 distinct CDR3 sequences; approximately 50% were seen once. The receptor was isolated from a human donor who had recovered from COVID-19. The sample taken for sequencing was CD4+ T cells from blood, cultured in vitro. The chain combines TRBV20-1 with TRBJ2-3, with D uncertain. For the CDR3, the DNA is TGCAGTGCCGCACGATTTATTGTCCCCACAGATACGCAGTATTTT. It encodes CSAARFIVPTDTQYF.